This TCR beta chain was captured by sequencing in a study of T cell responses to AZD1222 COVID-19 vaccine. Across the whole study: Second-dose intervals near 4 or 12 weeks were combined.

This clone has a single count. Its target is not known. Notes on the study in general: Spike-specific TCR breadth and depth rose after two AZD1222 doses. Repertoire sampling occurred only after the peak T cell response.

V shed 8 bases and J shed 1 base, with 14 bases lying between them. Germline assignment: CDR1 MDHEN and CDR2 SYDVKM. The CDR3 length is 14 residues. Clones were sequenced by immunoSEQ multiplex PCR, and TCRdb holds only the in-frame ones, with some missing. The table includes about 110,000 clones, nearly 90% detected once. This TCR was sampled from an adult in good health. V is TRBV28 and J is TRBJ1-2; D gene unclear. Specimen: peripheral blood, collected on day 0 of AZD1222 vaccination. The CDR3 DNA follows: TGTGCCAGCTGGACGGTTGGTAGTAACTATGGCTACACCTTC. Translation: CASWTVGSNYGYTF.